This entry concerns a single T cell receptor beta chain. Its antigen is unknown. This sample was taken from a study of blood T cells in healthy people across ages. A sample-barcoded 5' primer and a J-beta primer mix were used in a second PCR of roughly 7 to 11 cycles. MiXCR, run by TCRdb on the 5' RACE reads, gives a single entry per CDR3 protein. The data show about 1.8 million distinct CDR3 sequences, with around half seen just once and approximately 2.1% held by the top ten. Deletions cut 0 bases from V and 0 bases from J, with 9 bases between. Looked up from germline, CDR1 is DFQATT and CDR2 is SNEGSKA (reference sequence). This CDR3 region has 16 residues. Study-wide results and limits: The authors considered diversity estimates from one million T cells to be underestimates. The study could not conclusively compare naive and antigen-experienced cells, given its unsorted PBMCs.

The sample, about 10 milliliters of peripheral blood, was drawn from each donor. The sequenced sample consisted of blood. The sequence derives from a middle-aged woman in good health. The chain recombines TRBV20-1 with TRBJ2-6; either TRBD1 or TRBD2 may fit D (5 bases each). The CDR3 sequence is CSARDLRGSGANVLTF. Here the CDR3 DNA reads TGCAGTGCTAGAGATCTGAGGGGCTCTGGGGCCAACGTCCTGACTTTC.